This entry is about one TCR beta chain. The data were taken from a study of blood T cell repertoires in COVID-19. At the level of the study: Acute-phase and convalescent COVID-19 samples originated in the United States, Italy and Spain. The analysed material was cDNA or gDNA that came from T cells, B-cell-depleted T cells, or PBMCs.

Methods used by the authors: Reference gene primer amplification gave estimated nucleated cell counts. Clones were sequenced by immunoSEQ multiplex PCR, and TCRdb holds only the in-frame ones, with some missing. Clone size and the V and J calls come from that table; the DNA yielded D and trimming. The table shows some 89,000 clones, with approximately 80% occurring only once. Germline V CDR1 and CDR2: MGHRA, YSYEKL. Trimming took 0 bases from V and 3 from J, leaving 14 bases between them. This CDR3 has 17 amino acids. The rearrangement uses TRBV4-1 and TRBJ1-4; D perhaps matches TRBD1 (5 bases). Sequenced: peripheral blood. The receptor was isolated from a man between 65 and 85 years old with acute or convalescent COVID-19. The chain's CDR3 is CASSQDRGGRPNEKLFF. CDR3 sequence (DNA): TGCGCCAGCAGCCAAGATAGGGGAGGGAGGCCTAATGAAAAACTGTTTTTT.